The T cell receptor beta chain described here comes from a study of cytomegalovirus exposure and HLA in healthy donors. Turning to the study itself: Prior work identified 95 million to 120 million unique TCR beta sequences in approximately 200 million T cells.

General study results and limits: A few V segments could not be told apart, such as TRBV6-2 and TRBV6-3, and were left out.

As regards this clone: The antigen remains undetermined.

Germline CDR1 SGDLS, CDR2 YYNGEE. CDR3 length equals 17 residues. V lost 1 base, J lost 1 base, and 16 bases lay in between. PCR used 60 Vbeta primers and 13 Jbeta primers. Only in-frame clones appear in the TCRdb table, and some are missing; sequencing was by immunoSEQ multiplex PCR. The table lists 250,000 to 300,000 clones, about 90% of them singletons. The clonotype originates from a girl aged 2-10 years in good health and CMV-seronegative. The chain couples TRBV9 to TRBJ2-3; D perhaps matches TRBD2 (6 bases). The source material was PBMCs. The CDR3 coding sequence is TGTGCCAGCAGCGTACCGAACGGGGGTCGGGGCACAGATACGCAGTATTTT. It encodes CASSVPNGGRGTDTQYF.